This T cell receptor (beta chain) came from a study of blood T cell repertoires in COVID-19. Study background: Nucleic acid was either cDNA or gDNA, and it came from T cells, B-cell-depleted T cells, or PBMCs.

Source study methods: Counts of nucleated cells, estimated from reference gene primer amplification, were obtained. The repertoire was sequenced with immunoSEQ multiplex PCR; TCRdb's copy has only in-frame clones and lacks some. That table is the source of V, J and clone size, and D and trimming were worked out from the DNA. The sample shows around 68,000 clones, 80% to 90% of them seen only once. There are 14 residues in the CDR3. Trimming pared 0 bases from V and 0 bases from J, leaving 6 bases between. The V gene's germline CDR1 is SGHAT and CDR2 FQNNGV. This TCR came from a man aged 50 to 60 with active COVID-19. The J gene is TRBJ2-7, the V gene TRBV11-2; the D is unclear. The source material was peripheral blood. The CDR3 bases are TGTGCCAGCAGCTTAGATCAGGCCTCCTACGAGCAGTACTTC. Translated, it gives CASSLDQASYEQYF.